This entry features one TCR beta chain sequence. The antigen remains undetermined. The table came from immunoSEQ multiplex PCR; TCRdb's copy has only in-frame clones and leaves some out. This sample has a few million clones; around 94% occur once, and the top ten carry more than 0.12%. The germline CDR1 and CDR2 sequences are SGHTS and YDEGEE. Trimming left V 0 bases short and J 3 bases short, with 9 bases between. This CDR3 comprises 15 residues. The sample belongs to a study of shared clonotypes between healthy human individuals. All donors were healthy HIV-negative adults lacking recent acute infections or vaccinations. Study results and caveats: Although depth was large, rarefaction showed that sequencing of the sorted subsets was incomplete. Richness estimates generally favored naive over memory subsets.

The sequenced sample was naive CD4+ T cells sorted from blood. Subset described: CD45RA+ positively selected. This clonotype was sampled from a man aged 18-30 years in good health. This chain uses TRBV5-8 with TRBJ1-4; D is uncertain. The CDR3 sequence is CASSLEISSNEKLFF. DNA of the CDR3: TGTGCCAGCAGCTTGGAGATTTCTTCTAATGAAAAACTGTTTTTT.